The 18 T cell receptor beta chains in this list originate from one sample, sequenced in a study of human T cells and chemical hapten exposure. As to time point: healthy volunteer bleed at 6 weeks. Unseparated into fractions, whole blood served as the source from which total RNA was extracted. Using its own MiXCR run on the RACE reads, TCRdb lists one record per CDR3 protein. The sample has under 50,000 distinct CDR3 sequences, about 3.7% seen once; the top ten hold around 5%. Sequencing used whole blood. All receptors derive from a human donor in good health. Some clones in this sample may be carry-over from other donors' samples.

There are many counts of this clonotype. The chain carries TRBV5-1 and TRBJ1-1; D is perhaps TRBD1 (6 bases). V lost 0 bases and J lost 1, with 10 bases in between. Germline values: CDR1 SGHRS, CDR2 YFSETQ. The CDR3 is made up of 15 amino acids. CDR3 sequence reads: CASSLEGGGNTEAFF. DNA for the CDR3: TGCGCCAGCAGCTTGGAAGGAGGGGGGAACACTGAAGCTTTCTTT.

The table lists this clonotype with many counts. The chain employs TRBV5-1 and TRBJ2-1; D remains unclear. Trimming removed 5 bases at V and 4 bases at J, with 22 bases between. This CDR3 has 17 amino acids. Germline CDR1 reads SGHRS; CDR2 reads YFSETQ. CDR3 sequence reads: CASRAVGARQSYNEQFF. The CDR3 DNA reads as TGCGCCAGCAGGGCTGTCGGAGCCCGCCAATCTTACAATGAGCAGTTCTTC.

The sample holds many counts of this clonotype. The chain employs TRBV10-3 and TRBJ1-2; D remains ambiguous. The CDR3 is 11 residues long. V shed 0 bases and J shed 7 bases, with 3 bases lying between them. Germline V CDR1 and CDR2: ENHRY, SYGVKD. CDR3 sequence: CAISESTGYTF. The CDR3 region has the DNA TGTGCCATCAGTGAGTCGACTGGCTACACCTTC.

This clonotype was observed many times. V usage is TRBV10-3 and J usage is TRBJ2-5; D might be TRBD2 (5 bases). The CDR3 is 15 amino acids. Between the trimmed V and J ends, which lost 4 bases and 1 base, there was a span of 13 bases. In germline, CDR1 is ENHRY, CDR2 SYGVKD. The CDR3 nucleotides are TGTGCCATCAGTGGGAAAGAGGGAAGCCAAGAGACCCAGTACTTC. Amino acid sequence: CAISGKEGSQETQYF.

This clonotype was observed a few times. The CDR3 nucleotides read TGTGCCAGCAGGGGTAGCAATCAGCCCCAGCATTTT. Residues: CASRGSNQPQHF. The chain carries TRBV28 and TRBJ1-5; D gene unclear. The CDR3 runs to 12 residues. The V gene lost 6 bases and the J gene lost 0 bases, with 3 bases spanning the gap. Per germline, CDR1 MDHEN and CDR2 SYDVKM.

J is TRBJ1-6 and V is TRBV5-4; unclear D gene. Trimming cost V 4 bases and J 1 base, with 15 bases left between them. The germline gives CDR1 SGHNT, CDR2 YYREEE (reference sequence). This CDR3 has 17 amino acids. The DNA for the CDR3 is TGTGCCAGCAGCCCCGGACCGAGAGAATCCTATAATTCACCCCTCCACTTT. This codes for CASSPGPRESYNSPLHF.

This clonotype was observed many times. The CDR3 sequence: CASSFDGVGARGTEAFF. The CDR3 nucleotides read TGTGCCAGCAGCTTCGATGGAGTTGGGGCCCGGGGCACTGAAGCTTTCTTT. The V call is TRBV5-6, the J call TRBJ1-1; possibly TRBD1 for D (5 bases). The CDR3 spans 17 residues. Deletions cut 2 bases from V and 4 bases from J, with 21 bases between. Germline values: CDR1 SGHDT, CDR2 YYEEEE.

As DNA, the CDR3 is TGTGCCAGCAGTTCGATGACAGCCAATTCACCCCTCCACTTT. Translation gives CASSSMTANSPLHF. The chain links TRBV12-3 or TRBV12-4 to TRBJ1-6; D perhaps matches TRBD1 (5 bases). Trimming shortened V by 4 bases and J by 7 bases, and 11 bases separated the two germline ends. The CDR3 totals 14 residues.

This clonotype was counted many times. V usage is TRBV4-1 and J usage is TRBJ2-7; D possibly corresponds to TRBD2 (7 bases). Trimming took 4 bases from V and 3 from J, leaving 19 bases between them. The CDR3 loop spans 16 amino acids. From germline, CDR1 is MGHRA and CDR2 YSYEKL. In nucleotides, the CDR3 is TGCGCCAGCAGCCCGGGGATGCAGGGGAGGGTCTACGAGCAGTACTTC. Translated: CASSPGMQGRVYEQYF.

This clonotype was found many times. The genes are TRBV30 and TRBJ1-5, with D possibly being TRBD1 (5 bases). CDR3 length equals 13 residues. Trimming took 2 bases from V and 1 from J, leaving 6 bases between them. Germline loops: CDR1 GTSNPN, CDR2 SVGIG (reference sequence). CDR3 amino acids: CAWSSGSNQPQHF. In DNA, the CDR3 is TGTGCCTGGAGTTCAGGGAGCAATCAGCCCCAGCATTTT.

This clonotype was found many times. The chain has TRBV4-2 and TRBJ2-1; 10 bases are shared with TRBD2. Germline loops: CDR1 LGHNA, CDR2 YNFKEQ. The CDR3 runs 20 residues. Trimming at V came to 1 base and at J to 0 bases, leaving 12 bases not matched to a gene. The CDR3 loop reads CASSQGSRLAGSSSYNEQFF. CDR3 DNA sequence: TGTGCCAGCAGCCAAGGGTCCAGACTAGCGGGTAGTAGCTCCTACAATGAGCAGTTCTTC.

This clonotype has a handful of counts. CDR3 nucleotides: TGTGCCAGCAGTGAAGCAGGGACAGGGGTTCTCTACGAGCAGTACTTC. This sequence encodes CASSEAGTGVLYEQYF. This rearrangement joins TRBV6-1 to TRBJ2-7, with 10 bases fitting TRBD1. V was clipped by 0 bases and J by 3 bases; unmatched bases: 5. The CDR3 is 16 residues long. CDR1 is MNHNS, CDR2 SASEGT, per germline.

This clonotype was seen many times. The DNA of the CDR3 is TGCAGCGTTGAAGATGGCAACAGGGTGGATGAGCAGTTCTTC. This translates into CSVEDGNRVDEQFF. The genes are TRBV29-1 and TRBJ2-1, with D possibly matching TRBD1 (6 bases). The ends were cut back, 0 bases at V and 8 bases at J, with 14 bases in the middle. The CDR3 length is 14 residues. Looked up from germline, CDR1 is SQVTM and CDR2 is ANQGSEA.

Ten or more counts support this clonotype. The DNA of the CDR3 is TGTGCCAGCTCAACACGGAACACTGAAGCTTTCTTT. This sequence encodes CASSTRNTEAFF. This chain uses TRBV18 with TRBJ1-1; D call uncertain. Germline V gives CDR1 KGHSH, CDR2 LQKENI. Trimming took 5 bases from V and 1 from J, leaving 5 bases between them. The CDR3 has 12 residues.

Regarding this clonotype: One end of the junction fails to match germline, which may point to a read error. J is TRBJ1-1 and V is TRBV9, with unresolved D. There are 13 residues in the CDR3. CDR1 is SGDLS, CDR2 YYNGEE, per germline. The CDR3 protein is CTSSVVLDTEAFF. CDR3 DNA sequence: TGTACCAGCAGCGTAGTGTTGGACACTGAAGCTTTCTTT.

Many counts were recorded for this clonotype. This chain links TRBV4-1 with TRBJ2-1; 7 positions agree with TRBD2. The CDR3 spans 16 residues. Trimming cost V 1 base and J 1 base; bases outside gene matches: 4. Germline V lookup: CDR1 MGHRA, CDR2 YSYEKL. The CDR3 region is CASSQVPAGSYNEQFF. The CDR3 nucleotides read TGCGCCAGCAGCCAAGTCCCAGCGGGGTCCTACAATGAGCAGTTCTTC.

This clonotype was detected ten times or more. This chain joins TRBV28 and TRBJ2-7; D remains ambiguous. V lost 4 bases, J lost 6 bases, and 10 bases lay in between. CDR3 length equals 12 residues. Germline V lookup: CDR1 MDHEN, CDR2 SYDVKM. CDR3 DNA: TGTGCCAGCAGTTCCACGGTAGGCGAGCAGTACTTC. Translation gives CASSSTVGEQYF.

This clonotype was seen ten or more times. This chain uses TRBV28 with TRBJ1-5; 10 bases align to TRBD1. Germline V lookup: CDR1 MDHEN, CDR2 SYDVKM. CDR3 length: 19 residues. J gave up 0 bases and V 5 bases, and 13 bases lay outside the gene matches. For the CDR3, the DNA is TGTGCCAGCAGTCCCGTAGAATCGACAGGGGGCCTTAGCAATCAGCCCCAGCATTTT. This gives the protein CASSPVESTGGLSNQPQHF.